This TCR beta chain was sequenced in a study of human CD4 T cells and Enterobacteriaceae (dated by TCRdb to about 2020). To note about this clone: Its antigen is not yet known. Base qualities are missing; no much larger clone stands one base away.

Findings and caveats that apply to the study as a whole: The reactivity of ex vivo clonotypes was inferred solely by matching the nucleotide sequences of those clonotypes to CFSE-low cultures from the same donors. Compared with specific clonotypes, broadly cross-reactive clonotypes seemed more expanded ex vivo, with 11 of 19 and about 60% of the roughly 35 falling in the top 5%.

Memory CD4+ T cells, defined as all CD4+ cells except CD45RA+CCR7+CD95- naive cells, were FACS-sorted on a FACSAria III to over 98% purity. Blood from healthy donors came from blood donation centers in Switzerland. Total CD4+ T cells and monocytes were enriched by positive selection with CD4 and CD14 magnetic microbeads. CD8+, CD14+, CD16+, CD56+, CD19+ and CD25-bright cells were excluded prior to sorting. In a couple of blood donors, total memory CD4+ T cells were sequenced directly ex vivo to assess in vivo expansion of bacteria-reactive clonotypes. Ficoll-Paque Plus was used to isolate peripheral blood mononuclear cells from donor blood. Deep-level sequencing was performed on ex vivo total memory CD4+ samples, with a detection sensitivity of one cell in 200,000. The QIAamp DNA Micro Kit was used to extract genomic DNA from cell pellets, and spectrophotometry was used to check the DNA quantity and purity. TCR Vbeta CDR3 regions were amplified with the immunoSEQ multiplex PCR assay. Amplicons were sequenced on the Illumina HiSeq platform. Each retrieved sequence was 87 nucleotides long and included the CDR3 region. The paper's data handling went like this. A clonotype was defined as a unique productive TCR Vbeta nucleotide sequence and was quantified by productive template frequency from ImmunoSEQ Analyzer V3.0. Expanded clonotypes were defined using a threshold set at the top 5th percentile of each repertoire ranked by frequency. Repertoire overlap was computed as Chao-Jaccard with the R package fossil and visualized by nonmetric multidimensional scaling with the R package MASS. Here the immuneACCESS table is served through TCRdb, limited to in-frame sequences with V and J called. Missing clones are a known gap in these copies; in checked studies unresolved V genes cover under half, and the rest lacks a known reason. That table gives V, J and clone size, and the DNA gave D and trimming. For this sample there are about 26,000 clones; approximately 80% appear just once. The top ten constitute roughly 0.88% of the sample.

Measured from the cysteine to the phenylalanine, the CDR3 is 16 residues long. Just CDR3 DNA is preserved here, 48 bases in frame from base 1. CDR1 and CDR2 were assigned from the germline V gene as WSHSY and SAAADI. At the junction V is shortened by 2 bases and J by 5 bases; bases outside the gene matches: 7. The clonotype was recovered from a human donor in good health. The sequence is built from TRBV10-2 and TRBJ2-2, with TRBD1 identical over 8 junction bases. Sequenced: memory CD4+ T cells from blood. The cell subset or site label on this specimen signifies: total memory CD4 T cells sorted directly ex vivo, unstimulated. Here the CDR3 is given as CASSEEGTGGTGELFF. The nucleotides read TGCGCCAGCAGTGAGGAGGGAACAGGGGGAACCGGGGAGCTGTTTTTT.